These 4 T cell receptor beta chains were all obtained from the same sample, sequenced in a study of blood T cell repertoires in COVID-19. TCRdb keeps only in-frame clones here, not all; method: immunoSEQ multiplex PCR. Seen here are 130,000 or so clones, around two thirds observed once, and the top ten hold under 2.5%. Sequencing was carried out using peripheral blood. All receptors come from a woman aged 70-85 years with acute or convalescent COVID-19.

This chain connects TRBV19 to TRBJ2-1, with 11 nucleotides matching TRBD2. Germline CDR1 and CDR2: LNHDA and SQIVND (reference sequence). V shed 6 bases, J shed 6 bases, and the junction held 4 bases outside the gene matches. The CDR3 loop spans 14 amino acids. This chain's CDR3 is CASRATSGANEQFF. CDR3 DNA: TGTGCCAGTAGGGCGACTAGCGGGGCCAATGAGCAGTTCTTC. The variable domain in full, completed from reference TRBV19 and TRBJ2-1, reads DGGITQSPKYLFRKEGQNVTLSCEQNLNHDAMYWYRQDPGQGLRLIYYSQIVNDFQKGDIAEGYSVSREKKESFPLTVTSAQKNPTAFYLCASRATSGANEQFFGPGTRLTVL.

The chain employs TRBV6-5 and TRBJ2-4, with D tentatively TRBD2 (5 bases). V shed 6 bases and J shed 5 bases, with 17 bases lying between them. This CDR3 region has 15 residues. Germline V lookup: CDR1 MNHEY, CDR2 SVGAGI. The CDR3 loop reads CASRIYRAGENIQYF. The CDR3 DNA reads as TGTGCCAGCAGGATTTACCGGGCCGGGGAAAACATTCAGTACTTC.

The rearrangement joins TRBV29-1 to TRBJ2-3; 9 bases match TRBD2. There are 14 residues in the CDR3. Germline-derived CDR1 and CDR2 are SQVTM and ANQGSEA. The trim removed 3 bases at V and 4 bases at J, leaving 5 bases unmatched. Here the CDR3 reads CSVEGRGGPDTQYF. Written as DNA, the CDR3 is TGCAGCGTTGAGGGGCGGGGGGGACCAGATACGCAGTATTTT.

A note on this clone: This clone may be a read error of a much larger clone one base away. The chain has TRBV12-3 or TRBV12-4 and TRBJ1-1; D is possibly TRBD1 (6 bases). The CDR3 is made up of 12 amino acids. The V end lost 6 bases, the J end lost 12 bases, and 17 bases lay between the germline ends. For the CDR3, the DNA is TGTGCCAGCAGGGGGGGCGGGGGTGAGACTTTCTTT. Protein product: CASRGGGGETFF.